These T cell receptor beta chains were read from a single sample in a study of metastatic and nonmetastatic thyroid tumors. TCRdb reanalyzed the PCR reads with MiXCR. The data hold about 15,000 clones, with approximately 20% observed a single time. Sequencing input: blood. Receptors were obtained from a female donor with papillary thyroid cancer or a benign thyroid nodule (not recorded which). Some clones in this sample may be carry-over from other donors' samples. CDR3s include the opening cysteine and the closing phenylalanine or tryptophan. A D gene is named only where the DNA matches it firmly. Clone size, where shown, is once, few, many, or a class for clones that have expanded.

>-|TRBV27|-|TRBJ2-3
TGTGCCAGCAGTTTATCGGAGCCAGATACGCAGTATTTT
CASSLSEPDTQYF
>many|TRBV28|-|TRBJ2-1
TGTGCCAGCAGTTTTACTCCGGAAACCCAGGCCGGTGAGCAGTTCTTC
CASSFTPETQAGEQFF
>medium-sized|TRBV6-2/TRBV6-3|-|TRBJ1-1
TGTGCCAGCAGTTTCTTAGGGGACACTGAAGCTTTCTTT
CASSFLGDTEAFF
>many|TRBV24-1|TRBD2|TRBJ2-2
TGTGCCACCAGTGATGCGGGACTAGCGGGAGTTGGGGTTCCCGGGGAGCTGTTTTTT
CATSDAGLAGVGVPGELFF
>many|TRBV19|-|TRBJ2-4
TGTGCCAGTAGTGCTTGGAGACAGGAAATTCAGTACTTC
CASSAWRQEIQYF
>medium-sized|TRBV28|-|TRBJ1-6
TGTGCCAGCATCCCCCCCGGGGCGGATTCACCCCTCCACTTT
CASIPPGADSPLHF
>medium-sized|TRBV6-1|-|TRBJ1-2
TGTGCCAGCAGTTCAACCCCGGACAGCCTCTATGGCTACACCTTC
CASSSTPDSLYGYTF
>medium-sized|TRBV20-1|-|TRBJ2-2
TGCAGTGCTAGGTTTCAGGCTTTGGACACCGGGGAGCTGTTTTTT
CSARFQALDTGELFF
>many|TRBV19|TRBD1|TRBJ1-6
TGTGCCAGTTCCTCCAGCCGGGACAGTTATAATTCACCCCTCCACTTT
CASSSSRDSYNSPLHF
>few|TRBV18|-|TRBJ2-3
TGTGCCAGCTCAGCGGGGTGGCCAGATACGCAGTATTTT
CASSAGWPDTQYF
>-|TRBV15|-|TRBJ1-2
TGTGCAACCAGCAGAGACAGAACAAACTATGGCTACACATTC
CATSRDRTNYGYTF
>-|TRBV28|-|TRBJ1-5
TGTGCCAGCAGTTTGGATGGGGGAAGCAATCAGCCCCAGCATTTT
CASSLDGGSNQPQHF
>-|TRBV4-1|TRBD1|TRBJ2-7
TGCGCCAGCAGCCAAGGGACCCTCCGGGACAGGGTCCCTAACGAGCAGTACTTC
CASSQGTLRDRVPNEQYF
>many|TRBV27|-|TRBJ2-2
TGTGCCAGCAGTTTATACGGGTCCGGGGAGCTGTTTTTT
CASSLYGSGELFF
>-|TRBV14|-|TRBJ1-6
TGTGCCAGCAGCCAAGATCTCGGAGGGGCGTTAAATTCACCCCTCCACTTT
CASSQDLGGALNSPLHF
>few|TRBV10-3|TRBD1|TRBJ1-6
TGTGCCATCAGCGAGGAGGGGGCCGTTTATTCACCCCTACACTTT
CAISEEGAVYSPLHF
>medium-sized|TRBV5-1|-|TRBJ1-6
TGCGCCAGCAGCCGGGAAACCTATAATTCACCCCTCCACTTT
CASSRETYNSPLHF
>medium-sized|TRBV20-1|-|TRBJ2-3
TGCAGTGCTAGAATGGGGCAATACCGCACAGATACGCAGTATTTT
CSARMGQYRTDTQYF
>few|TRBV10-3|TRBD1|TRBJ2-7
TGTGCCATCAGTGTTGAACAGGGGTCCGCCGATCAGTACTTC
CAISVEQGSADQYF
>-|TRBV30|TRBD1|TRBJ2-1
TGTGCCTGGATGAAAGGGGGCGCCTACAATGAGCAGTTCTTC
CAWMKGGAYNEQFF
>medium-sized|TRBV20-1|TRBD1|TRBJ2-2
TGCAGTGCTAGGGACAGGGTGGTCGGGGAGCTGTTTTTT
CSARDRVVGELFF
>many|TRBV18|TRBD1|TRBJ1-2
TGTGCCAGCTCACCGACGAGAAGACAGGGGGCAAACTATGGCTACACCTTC
CASSPTRRQGANYGYTF
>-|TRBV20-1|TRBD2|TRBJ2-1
TGCAGTGCCAGGAGGCTAGCGGGATTCAATGAGCAGTTCTTC
CSARRLAGFNEQFF
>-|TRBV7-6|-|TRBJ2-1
TGTGCCAGCAGCTTATATACGGGATCGACGAATGAGCAGTTCTTC
CASSLYTGSTNEQFF
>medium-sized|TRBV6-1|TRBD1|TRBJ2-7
TGTGCCAGCACCCCCGGGACAGGGGACGAGCAGTACTTC
CASTPGTGDEQYF
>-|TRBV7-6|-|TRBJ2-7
TGTGCCAGCAGCTTAGAAGCGGTTACCACCTACGAGCAGTACTTC
CASSLEAVTTYEQYF
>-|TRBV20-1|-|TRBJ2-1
TGCAGTGCCCCCATTTTCGGCCACAATGAGCAGTTCTTC
CSAPIFGHNEQFF
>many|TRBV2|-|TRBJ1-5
TGTGCCAGCACAGGGGCGCGTTGGCAGCCCCAGCATTTT
CASTGARWQPQHF
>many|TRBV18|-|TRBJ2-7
TGTGCCAGCTCACCCACCCGCGGGGAGGCCAACGAGCAGTACTTC
CASSPTRGEANEQYF
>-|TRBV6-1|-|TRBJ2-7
TGTGCCAGCAGACAGGCCGGGACCCCCGCGGAGCAGTACTTC
CASRQAGTPAEQYF
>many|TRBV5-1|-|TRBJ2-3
TGCGCCAGCAGCTCTTCGACGGCTGGCACAGATACGCAGTATTTT
CASSSSTAGTDTQYF
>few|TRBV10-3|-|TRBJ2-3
TGTGCCACCGTCGAGGGATCTAGCACAGATACGCAGTATTTT
CATVEGSSTDTQYF
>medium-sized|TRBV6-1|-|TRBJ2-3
TGTGCCAGCAGTGAATCTGGGTACACAGATACGCAGTATTTT
CASSESGYTDTQYF
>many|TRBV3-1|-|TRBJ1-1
TGTGCCAGCAGCGGCGTGGCTAGGAACACTGAAGCTTTCTTT
CASSGVARNTEAFF
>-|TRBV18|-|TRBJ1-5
TGTGCCAGCTCACCACAGGGGAACAATCAGCCCCAGCATTTT
CASSPQGNNQPQHF
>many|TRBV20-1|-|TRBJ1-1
TGCAGTGCCCGGGGGGACACTGAAGCTTTCTTT
CSARGDTEAFF
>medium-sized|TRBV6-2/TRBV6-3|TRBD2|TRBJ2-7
TGTGCCAGCTCCAATCCAGCGGGGAGACGCGAGCAGTACTTC
CASSNPAGRREQYF
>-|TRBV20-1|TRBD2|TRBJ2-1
TGCAGTGCTACTCGACTAGCGGGGCTAAATGAGCAGTTCTTC
CSATRLAGLNEQFF
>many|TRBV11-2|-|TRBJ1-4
TGTGCCAGCAACCCTCCGTGGGCAACAACTAATGAAAAACTGTTTTTT
CASNPPWATTNEKLFF
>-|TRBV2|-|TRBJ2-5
TGTGCCAGCAACTGGGACGGGGTAGAGACCCAGTACTTC
CASNWDGVETQYF